Listed below are T cell receptor beta chains from one sample, sequenced in a study of STAT5B mutations in CD4+ large granular lymphocyte leukemia. The method was immunoSEQ multiplex PCR; TCRdb's version includes in-frame clones alone and lacks a portion of them. Of roughly 30,000 clones in the sample, about three quarters were seen once. The sequencing sample was made of CD4+ T cells from blood buffy coats. The receptors here all came from a human donor in good health. The CDR3 runs from the conserved cysteine through the conserved F or W. The order of the fields is V gene, J gene, CDR3 protein.

TRBV5-1	TRBJ1-1	CASSLTPGTGGTEAFF
TRBV2	TRBJ1-2	CASSLEGDSRRYTF
TRBV6-6	TRBJ2-7	CASSYPPDWQYF
TRBV7-9	TRBJ1-6	CASSQGGGRVKSPLHF
TRBV5-4	TRBJ2-3	CASSFPSGGALDTQYF
TRBV4-2	TRBJ2-1	CASSQEASGALTSYNEQFF
TRBV18	TRBJ2-1	CASSPLREGPYNEQFF
TRBV7-2	TRBJ2-1	CASSLGVGVHNEQFF
TRBV19	TRBJ1-1	CASSIGHTEAFF
TRBV2	TRBJ1-6	CASSLHESPLHF
TRBV19	TRBJ1-1	CASRPSGGRSTEAFF
TRBV6-1	TRBJ1-4	CASSGGRAEKLFF
TRBV6-4	TRBJ1-2	CASSDTPQALYGYTF
TRBV18	TRBJ2-1	CASSPPGLAGGDEQFF
TRBV28	TRBJ1-2	CASNPEGAGYYGYTF
TRBV20-1	TRBJ1-1	CSADDRAMAFF
TRBV2	TRBJ2-1	CASKGLAGGPSYNEQFF
TRBV7-3	TRBJ2-7	CASSLTASYEQYF
TRBV11-2	TRBJ1-2	CASSTGPPTGYTF
TRBV11-3	TRBJ1-1	CASSLEVTEAFF
TRBV20-1	TRBJ2-7	CSAILGHEQYF
TRBV19	TRBJ1-1	CASSYGQYTEAFF
TRBV5-4	TRBJ1-2	CASSLGIGVNYGYTF
TRBV19	TRBJ2-1	CASNGRGSYNEQFF
TRBV10-3	TRBJ2-1	CAIRGLAGEGEQFF
TRBV7-2	TRBJ2-3	CASSFGNSGGPDTQYF
TRBV6-5	TRBJ2-6	CASSRGSSGANVLTF
TRBV19	TRBJ1-5	CASSIEGQGSQPQHF
TRBV5-1	TRBJ2-3	CASSPGLAASTDTQYF
TRBV7-2	TRBJ1-6	CASSSNEPSNNSPLHF
TRBV4-2	TRBJ2-1	CASSQGITDSTGEEQFF
TRBV5-1	TRBJ2-2	CASGTGFAGELFF
TRBV7-8	TRBJ2-3	CASRRDRALDTQYF
TRBV5-4	TRBJ2-1	CASSLRRFF
TRBV10-2	TRBJ1-5	CASSDRASNQPQHF
TRBV5-1	TRBJ1-2	CASSWGNVREGGYTF
TRBV7-9	TRBJ1-1	CASSRWTGGLNTEAFF
TRBV7-3	TRBJ1-1	CASSSQGADTEAFF
TRBV28	TRBJ1-5	CASSFRQGGQPQHF
TRBV9	TRBJ1-3	CASSRWDSYSGNTIYF
TRBV7-8	TRBJ2-5	CASSRSEGAYETQYF
TRBV6-1	TRBJ1-4	CASRRGQSNEKLFF
TRBV4-3	TRBJ1-2	CASSQGYGSQAGYTF
TRBV30	TRBJ1-1	CAWKRDRGYNTEAFF
TRBV7-2	TRBJ2-2	CASSHTRDRANTGELFF
TRBV10-1	TRBJ2-1	CARETTGLAGVYNEQFF
TRBV20-1	TRBJ2-3	CSASSGRTQYF
TRBV6-1	TRBJ1-3	CASSAGTSGNTIYF
TRBV5-5	TRBJ2-7	CASKTGGGYEQYF
TRBV5-4	TRBJ1-4	CASSTSPSPATNEKLFF
TRBV7-2	TRBJ2-1	CASSLGSGSSYNEQFF
TRBV29-1	TRBJ2-7	CSVEKAGGGEQYF
TRBV7-8	TRBJ2-2	CASSLARQGVKVGELFF